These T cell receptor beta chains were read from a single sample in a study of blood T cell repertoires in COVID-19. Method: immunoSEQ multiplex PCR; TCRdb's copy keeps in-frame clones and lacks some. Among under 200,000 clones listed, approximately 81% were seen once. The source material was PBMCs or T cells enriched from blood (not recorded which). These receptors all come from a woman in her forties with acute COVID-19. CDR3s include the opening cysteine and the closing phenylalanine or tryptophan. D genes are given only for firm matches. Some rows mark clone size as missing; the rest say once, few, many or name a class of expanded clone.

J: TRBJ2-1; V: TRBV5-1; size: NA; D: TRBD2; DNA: TGCGCCAGCAGCTATAGCGGGGGTTACAATGAGCAGTTCTTC; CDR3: CASSYSGGYNEQFF
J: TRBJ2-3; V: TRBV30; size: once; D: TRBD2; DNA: TGTGCCTGGAGTACACGGGGGGGACGAACAGATACGCAGTATTTT; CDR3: CAWSTRGGRTDTQYF
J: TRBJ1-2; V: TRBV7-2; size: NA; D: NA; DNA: TGTGCCAGCAGCTCCCGTCTCTATGGCTACACCTTC; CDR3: CASSSRLYGYTF
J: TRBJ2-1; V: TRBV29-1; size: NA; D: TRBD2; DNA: TGCAGCGTTGCACTAGCGGGAGGGCCTGTGGAGTTCTTC; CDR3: CSVALAGGPVEFF
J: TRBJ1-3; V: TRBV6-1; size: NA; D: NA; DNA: TGTGCCAGCATCCCCGCGGGGGGAACTGGAAACACCATATATTTT; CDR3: CASIPAGGTGNTIYF
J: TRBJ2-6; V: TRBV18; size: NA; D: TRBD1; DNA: TGTGCCAGCTCACCACGGGGACAGGGAGGGTCTGGGGCCAACGTCCTGACTTTC; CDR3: CASSPRGQGGSGANVLTF
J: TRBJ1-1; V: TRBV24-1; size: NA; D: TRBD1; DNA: TGTGCCACCCGAAAAAAACAGGACAGGGGTTTCTTCAGGGGAACTGAAGCTTTCTTT; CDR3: CATRKKQDRGFFRGTEAFF
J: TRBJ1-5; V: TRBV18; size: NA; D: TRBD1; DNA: TGTGCCAGCTCAGAGACAGGGAGCGGGCAGCCCCAGCATTTT; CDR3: CASSETGSGQPQHF
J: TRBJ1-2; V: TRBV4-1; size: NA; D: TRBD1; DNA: TGCGCCAGCAGCAGAGGGACAGGGGGCTTCTATGGCTACACCTTC; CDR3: CASSRGTGGFYGYTF
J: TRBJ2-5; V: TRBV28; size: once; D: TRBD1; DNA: TGTGCCAGCAGCACAGGGGGCGGAGATACCCAGTACTTC; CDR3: CASSTGGGDTQYF
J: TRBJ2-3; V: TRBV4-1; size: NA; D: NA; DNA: TGCGCCAGCAGCCAAGGAGTGGTACTAGCAGATACGCAGTATTTT; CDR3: CASSQGVVLADTQYF
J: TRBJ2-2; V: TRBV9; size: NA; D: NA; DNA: TGTGCCAGCAGCCCAGTAATCTACACCGGGGAGCTGTTTTTT; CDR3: CASSPVIYTGELFF
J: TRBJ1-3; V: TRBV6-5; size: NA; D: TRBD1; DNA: TGTGCCAGCAGCCCAGGGGGCTCTGGAAACACCATATATTTT; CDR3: CASSPGGSGNTIYF
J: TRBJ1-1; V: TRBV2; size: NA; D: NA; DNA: TGTGCCAGCAATGAAGCGGGCCTCGGTGGGAACACTGAAGCTTTCTTT; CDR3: CASNEAGLGGNTEAFF
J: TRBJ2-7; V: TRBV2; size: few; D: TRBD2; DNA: TGTGCCAGCAGATCCGGGACTAGCGGGGGGGAGCAGTACTTC; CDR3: CASRSGTSGGEQYF
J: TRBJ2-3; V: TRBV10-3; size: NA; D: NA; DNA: TGTGCCATCAGGGACACAACTAGCAGATCTAGCACAGATACGCAGTATTTT; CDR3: CAIRDTTSRSSTDTQYF
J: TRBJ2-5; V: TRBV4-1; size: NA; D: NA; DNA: TGCGCCAGCAGCTTCCGGGACTCACAAGAGACCCAGTACTTC; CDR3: CASSFRDSQETQYF